This T cell receptor (beta chain) was retrieved from a study of CD8 T cells in ankylosing spondylitis. The sample holds many counts of this clonotype. In germline, CDR1 is DFQATT, CDR2 SNEGSKA (reference sequence). Trimming took off 3 bases at V and 8 bases at J, with 10 bases between the two ends. The CDR3 spans 12 residues. TCRdb re-analysed the 5' RACE reads in MiXCR, keeping a single row per CDR3 protein. The sample records approximately 130,000 distinct CDR3 sequences, approximately 10% being singletons. The clonotype comes from a female donor with ankylosing spondylitis or in good health (not recorded which). The chain employs TRBV20-1 and TRBJ1-4; D is unclear. Specimen: blood, either unsorted or a sorted T cell fraction (not recorded which). CDR3 nucleotide sequence: TGCAGTGCTAGTGGGTCCGACGAAAAACTGTTTTTT. This translates into CSASGSDEKLFF.